This record looks at one T cell receptor beta chain sequence and its context. The sample originates from a study of blood T cell repertoires in COVID-19. Study-wide background: Acute and convalescent COVID-19 samples came from the United States, Italy and Spain. The cDNA or gDNA used as material had been derived from T cells, B-cell-depleted T cells, or PBMCs.

CDR3 length: 17 residues. The V and J ends lost 6 bases and 1 base respectively, with 20 bases between them. Germline CDR1 reads MNHEY; CDR2 reads SVGEGT. In the original processing: Nucleated cell number was recorded as an estimate derived from reference gene primer amplification. Some clones are missing from TCRdb's copy, which holds only in-frame ones; the method was immunoSEQ multiplex PCR. V and J calls and clone size are copied from that table; D and trimming were computed from the DNA. The repertoire holds some 250,000 clones, about 85% seen once, with roughly 1.9% in the top ten. This clonotype was sampled from a man between 25 and 39 years old who had recovered from COVID-19. This chain joins TRBV6-2 or TRBV6-3 and TRBJ2-3; D not certain. The sequenced material came from peripheral blood. The chain's CDR3 is CASSNAWIAFGTDTQYF. The CDR3 bases are TGTGCCAGCAGCAACGCGTGGATAGCTTTCGGCACAGATACGCAGTATTTT.